This T cell receptor (beta chain) was obtained from a study of blood T cell repertoires in COVID-19 (dated by TCRdb to 2019 to 2021). In the study overall: Collaborator samples came from the United States, Italy and Spain and covered acute and convalescent phases of COVID-19. The material from the prospective study consisted of cDNA or gDNA derived from T cells, B-cell-depleted T cells, or PBMCs. The repertoires were released in a freely available public database intended as a resource for research on the immune response to SARS-CoV-2. The samples were drawn from two sources: the first 160 participants of the ongoing ImmuneRACE study, and fewer than 1,500 subjects contributed by 6 global collaborators. Subjects who had been exposed to COVID-19, were actively infected with it, or had recovered from it provided the deeply sampled blood TCRbeta repertoires that made up the dataset. Sample metadata almost always included a de-identified subject ID, COVID-19 status, age in years and sex. HLA class I and class II types, where available, came from metadata supplied by the sample provider rather than from assay-based typing. Findings and caveats that apply to the study as a whole: How much clinical and demographic metadata was included differed by source and by participant, and the metadata was provided uncurated.

A remark on this clone: What this receptor recognizes is not known. It has no much larger one-base neighbor in the sample; base qualities were not kept.

TCRbeta CDR3 regions were amplified from genomic DNA using the immunoSEQ Assay, a bias-controlled multiplex PCR. On the study's bioinformatics: The number of nucleated cells in each sample was estimated from the amplification of reference gene primers within the assay. To quantify the absolute abundance of each unique TCRbeta CDR3 rearrangement, sequence reads were collapsed and filtered. For each sample, productive Simpson clonality was calculated by taking the square root of Simpson's diversity index across productive rearrangements. TCRdb's version of the immuneACCESS table is confined to in-frame rearrangements and falls short of the full clone set. An unresolved V gene accounts for under half of the shortfall where checked; the remainder is of unknown origin. The D gene and trimming were derived from the DNA, and the V and J assignments and clone size from that table. This sample gives around 60,000 clones in total; under 95% of them show up just once. Roughly 1.2% of the sample rests with the top ten.

Taken from the germline V gene, the CDR1 and CDR2 loops are SGHRS and YFSETQ. CDR3 length: 17 amino acids, cysteine to phenylalanine. Kept here is only the CDR3 DNA, which spans 51 bases and is read in frame from base 1. Trimming accounts for 4 bases at V and 2 bases at J, while the number of junction bases matched to no gene is 11. Whole blood was collected in K2EDTA tubes by collaborating institutions according to the institutions' own protocols. For TCRbeta analysis, collaborators shipped samples as frozen whole blood, isolated PBMCs, or DNA extracted from either of those sample types. The sequence was collected from a man in his 60s with acute or convalescent COVID-19. What was sequenced was peripheral blood. The chain was built from TRBV5-1 and TRBJ2-5; 10 of the junction bases match TRBD2. The CDR3 region has the sequence CASSLPSSGGLQETQYF. The DNA reads TGCGCCAGCAGCCTACCTTCTAGCGGGGGCCTTCAAGAGACCCAGTACTTC.